These 5 T cell receptor beta chains originate from one sample sequenced in a study of beta chain features in type 1 diabetes. Expressed TCRB transcripts were sequenced, since all the RNA that had been isolated was reverse transcribed. TCRdb keeps only in-frame clones here, not all; method: immunoSEQ multiplex PCR. The data show under 800,000 clones, about 14% seen once. Input material: naive CD4+ T cells from blood. Source of these receptors: a man younger than 35 in good health.

This clone has a handful of counts. The chain is built from TRBV5-1 and TRBJ2-1; 7 positions match TRBD2. This CDR3 contains 14 residues. The germline V gene encodes CDR1 SGHRS and CDR2 YFSETQ. After removal of 0 bases from V and 5 bases from J, the junction contained 2 bases not matched to a gene. Here the CDR3 reads CASSLGLAHNEQFF. CDR3 sequence (DNA): TGCGCCAGCAGCTTGGGACTAGCCCACAATGAGCAGTTCTTC.

The CDR3 region is CASSYPGQYRTDTQYF. DNA for the CDR3: TGCGCCAGCAGCTACCCAGGACAGTACCGCACAGATACGCAGTATTTT. J is TRBJ2-3 and V is TRBV4-1; D may be TRBD1 (6 bases). Germline loops: CDR1 MGHRA, CDR2 YSYEKL. V dropped 5 bases and J dropped 1 base, with 16 bases sitting between them. CDR3 size: 16 residues.

The chain links TRBV25-1 to TRBJ2-7, with 7 bases aligning to TRBD2. The CDR3 contains 15 residues. CDR1 MGHDK and CDR2 SYGVNS come from the germline V gene. The trim removed 7 bases at V and 0 bases at J, leaving 9 bases unmatched. For the CDR3, the DNA is TGTGCCAGCAATCGGGTCGGCGGGAGCTCCTACGAGCAGTACTTC. It is translated as CASNRVGGSSYEQYF.

This clone turned up a few times. The chain links TRBV18 to TRBJ2-1, with 8 bases aligning to TRBD2. V was clipped by 2 bases and J by 4 bases; unmatched bases: 16. There are 19 residues in the CDR3. Germline V gene data show CDR1 as KGHSH and CDR2 as LQKENI. CDR3 nucleotide sequence: TGTGCCAGCTCACCATTACCTTCGGTAGCGGGATGGTCGTACAATGAGCAGTTCTTC. Its protein product is CASSPLPSVAGWSYNEQFF.

The chain has TRBV19 and TRBJ1-1; no definite D call. This CDR3 region has 14 residues. Germline values: CDR1 LNHDA, CDR2 SQIVND (reference sequence). Trimming cost V 6 bases and J 0 bases, with 11 bases left between them. CDR3 sequence reads: CASRSGLMNTEAFF. The CDR3 DNA reads as TGTGCCAGTAGATCAGGTTTGATGAACACTGAAGCTTTCTTT.